This entry lists 3 T cell receptor beta chains sequenced from one sample in a study of OX40 agonist ivuxolimab in advanced cancers. Some clones are missing from TCRdb's copy, which holds only in-frame ones; the method was immunoSEQ multiplex PCR. This table has more than 70,000 clones, roughly 85% appearing once. Material: CD4+ or CD8+ T cells sorted from blood, obtained in a trial of the OX40 agonist ivuxolimab. These receptors originate from an adult with an advanced solid tumor such as melanoma, head and neck, liver or kidney cancer.

The gene calls are TRBV6-1 and TRBJ1-5, with 7 bases fitting TRBD1. The trim removed 4 bases at V and 4 bases at J, leaving 4 bases unmatched. From germline, CDR1 is MNHNS and CDR2 SASEGT. The CDR3 totals 14 residues. Here the CDR3 DNA reads TGTGCCAGCAGTGGGGGACAGCAAAATCAGCCCCAGCATTTT. Its translation is CASSGGQQNQPQHF.

This chain links TRBV27 with TRBJ1-5; D not certain. Trimming cost V 5 bases and J 6 bases, with 8 bases left between them. The CDR3 covers 12 residues. The germline V gene encodes CDR1 MNHEY and CDR2 SMNVEV (reference sequence). The CDR3 loop reads CASSPTGQPQHF. In DNA, the CDR3 is TGTGCCAGCAGTCCCACGGGTCAGCCCCAGCATTTT.

V and J are TRBV5-5 and TRBJ2-2; 8 positions agree with TRBD2. Looked up from germline, CDR1 is SGHKS and CDR2 is YYEKEE (reference sequence). Trimming cost V 3 bases and J 7 bases; bases outside gene matches: 5. This CDR3 spans 14 amino acids. The CDR3 DNA reads TGTGCCAGCAGCTCTACCGGGACTAGCGGGGAGCTGTTTTTT. It specifies CASSSTGTSGELFF.